These T cell receptor beta chains were read from a single sample in a study of T-cell reconstitution after alpha-beta-depleted transplantation in children. TCRdb re-analysed the PCR reads in MiXCR, keeping a single row per CDR3 protein. Here the sample spans hundreds of thousands of distinct CDR3 sequences, 15% to 20% being singletons. Source: PBMCs from the stem cell graft donor, taken from the stem cell graft. These receptors all stem from a human donor who donated a stem cell graft to a child with acute myeloid leukemia. CDR3s include the opening cysteine and the closing phenylalanine or tryptophan. The order of the fields is J gene, V gene, CDR3 protein.

>TRBJ2-1|TRBV15
CATSLAFTEQFF
>TRBJ2-2|TRBV6-5
CASSYSISGLAGELFF
>TRBJ1-1|TRBV29-1
CSVEKEVNTEAFF
>TRBJ2-1|TRBV12-3/TRBV12-4
CASSPGDRDNEQFF
>TRBJ1-1|TRBV5-1
CASSFTGTGANEAFF
>TRBJ2-1|TRBV20-1
CSALAADNEQFF
>TRBJ1-2|TRBV7-2
CASRVRVGGAYGYTF
>TRBJ2-5|TRBV5-4
CASSPGQFGETQYF
>TRBJ2-3|TRBV10-3
CATGPGQGLTDTQYF
>TRBJ1-2|TRBV7-9
CASSLAPAGYGYTF
>TRBJ2-7|TRBV10-3
CAISDESQGTFYEQYF
>TRBJ1-1|TRBV4-1
CASSLWENTEAFF
>TRBJ2-1|TRBV9
CASSVDASSYNEQFF
>TRBJ1-1|TRBV6-5
CASSSPDRNTEAFF
>TRBJ1-2|TRBV20-1
CSARVRKSHGYTF
>TRBJ1-4|TRBV20-1
CSARPQESEKLFF
>TRBJ2-5|TRBV7-2
CASSWGGREWETQYF
>TRBJ2-2|TRBV20-1
CSARIGAGTVTGELFF
>TRBJ2-3|TRBV10-3
CAISEPRGRGESTDTQYF
>TRBJ2-2|TRBV5-1
CASSLLQSTGELFF
>TRBJ1-5|TRBV12-3/TRBV12-4
CASSFNTNQPQHF
>TRBJ1-2|TRBV20-1
CSIGRDGYTF
>TRBJ2-5|TRBV12-3/TRBV12-4
CASTENLETQYF
>TRBJ2-1|TRBV20-1
CSARPVGSYNEQFF
>TRBJ2-7|TRBV29-1
CSVLTGEAYEQYF
>TRBJ2-5|TRBV6-1
CASSDSRGLGETQYF
>TRBJ2-1|TRBV6-1
CATGLAFHEQFF
>TRBJ2-1|TRBV20-1
CSARGRSSYNEQFF
>TRBJ1-1|TRBV7-9
CASSPTGTGHEAFF
>TRBJ1-1|TRBV7-7
CASSLDLGGEAFF
>TRBJ1-1|TRBV10-3
CATGLNTEAFF
>TRBJ1-1|TRBV20-1
CSARGGGRNTEAFF
>TRBJ2-4|TRBV24-1
CATSDGDGAKNIQYF
>TRBJ1-5|TRBV28
CASSLWRSHQPQHF
>TRBJ2-5|TRBV24-1
CATSDLSLAGTETQYF
>TRBJ1-5|TRBV20-1
CSAPSQGNQPQHF
>TRBJ1-2|TRBV7-2
CASSPNFQGRNYGYTF
>TRBJ1-5|TRBV7-9
CASSLTTGGYQPQHF
>TRBJ2-3|TRBV7-9
CASSLGLAGEDADTQYF
>TRBJ2-5|TRBV6-5
CASSYSVFAGEETQYF
>TRBJ2-7|TRBV7-9
CASSLAAGIEQYF
>TRBJ1-2|TRBV6-1
CASRVSTNYGYTF
>TRBJ2-2|TRBV7-2
CASSFRYRGIGAGELFF
>TRBJ2-1|TRBV6-5
CASSWGQTRLYNEQFF
>TRBJ2-1|TRBV10-3
CAISEGGSGVRNEQFF
>TRBJ1-4|TRBV7-2
CASSLGTAINEKLFF
>TRBJ2-2|TRBV12-3/TRBV12-4
CASSTDLDTGELFF